This T cell receptor (beta chain) came from a study of early T cells in non-severe SARS-CoV-2 infection. Whole-study context: Investigators sequenced bulk RNA drawn from unsorted whole blood, and chains remained unpaired.

In TCRdb, the 5' RACE reads were re-called with MiXCR into one record per CDR3 protein. The repertoire has fewer than 100,000 distinct CDR3 sequences, less than 15% of them found once; the top ten carry around 2.4%. The V end was cut by 5 bases, the J end by 1 base, with 8 bases between. CDR1 is MNHEY, CDR2 SMNVEV, per germline (reference sequence). This CDR3 spans 14 amino acids. The sequence was collected from an adult who was a healthcare worker with PCR-confirmed SARS-CoV-2 infection or an uninfected control (not recorded which). The J gene is TRBJ2-2, the V gene TRBV27; D not resolved. Sequencing was done on a sample of whole blood. The CDR3 coding sequence is TGTGCCAGCAGTGCCGACGGGAACACCGGGGAGCTGTTTTTT. It is translated as CASSADGNTGELFF.